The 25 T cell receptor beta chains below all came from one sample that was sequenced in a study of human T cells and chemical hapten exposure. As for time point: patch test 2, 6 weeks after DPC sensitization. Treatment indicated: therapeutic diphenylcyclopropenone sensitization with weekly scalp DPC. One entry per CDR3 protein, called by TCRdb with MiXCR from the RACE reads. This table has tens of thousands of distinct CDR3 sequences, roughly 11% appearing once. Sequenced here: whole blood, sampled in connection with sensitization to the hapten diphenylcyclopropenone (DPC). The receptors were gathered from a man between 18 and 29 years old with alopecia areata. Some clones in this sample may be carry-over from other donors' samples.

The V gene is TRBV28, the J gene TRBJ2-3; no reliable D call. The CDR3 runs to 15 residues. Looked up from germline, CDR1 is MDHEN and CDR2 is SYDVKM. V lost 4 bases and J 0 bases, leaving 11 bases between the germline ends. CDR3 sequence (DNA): TGTGCCAGCAGTTACTCGACGAAAAGCACAGATACGCAGTATTTT. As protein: CASSYSTKSTDTQYF.

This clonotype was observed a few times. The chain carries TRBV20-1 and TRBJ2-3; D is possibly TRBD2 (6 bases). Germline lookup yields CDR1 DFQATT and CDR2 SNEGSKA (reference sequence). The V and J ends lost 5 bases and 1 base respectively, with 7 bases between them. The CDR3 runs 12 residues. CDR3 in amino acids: CSARGGTDTQYF. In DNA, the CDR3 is TGCAGTGCTCGCGGGGGCACAGATACGCAGTATTTT.

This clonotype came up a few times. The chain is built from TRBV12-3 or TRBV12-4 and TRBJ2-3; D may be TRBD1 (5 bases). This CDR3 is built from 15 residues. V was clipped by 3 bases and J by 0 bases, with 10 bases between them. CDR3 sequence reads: CASSLVGASTDTQYF. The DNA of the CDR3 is TGTGCCAGCAGTTTGGTAGGGGCCAGCACAGATACGCAGTATTTT.

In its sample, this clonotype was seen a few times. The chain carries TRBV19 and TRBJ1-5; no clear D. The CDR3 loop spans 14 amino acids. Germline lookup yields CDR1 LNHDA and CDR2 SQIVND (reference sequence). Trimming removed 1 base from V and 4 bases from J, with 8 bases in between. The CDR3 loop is CASSIAVQNQPQHF. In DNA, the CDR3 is TGTGCCAGTAGTATAGCGGTGCAAAATCAGCCCCAGCATTTT.

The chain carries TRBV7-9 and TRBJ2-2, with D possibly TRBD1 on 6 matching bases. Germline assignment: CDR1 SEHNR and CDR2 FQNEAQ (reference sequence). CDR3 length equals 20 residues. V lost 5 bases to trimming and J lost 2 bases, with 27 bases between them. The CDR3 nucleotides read TGTGCCAGCAGCCCCCCGGTAGTTGTAGGGGGAGCCTTCAACACCGGGGAGCTGTTTTTT. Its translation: CASSPPVVVGGAFNTGELFF.

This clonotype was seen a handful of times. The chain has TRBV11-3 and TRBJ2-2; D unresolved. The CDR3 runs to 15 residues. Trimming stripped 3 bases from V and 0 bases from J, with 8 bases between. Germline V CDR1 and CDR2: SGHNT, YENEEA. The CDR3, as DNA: TGTGCCAGCAGCTTGGGGATCCCGAACACCGGGGAGCTGTTTTTT. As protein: CASSLGIPNTGELFF. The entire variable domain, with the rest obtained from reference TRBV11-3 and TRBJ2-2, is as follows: EAGVVQSPRYKIIEKKQPVAFWCNPISGHNTLYWYLQNLGQGPELLIRYENEEAVDDSQLPKDRFSAERLKGVDSTLKIQPAELGDSAVYLCASSLGIPNTGELFFGEGSRLTVL.

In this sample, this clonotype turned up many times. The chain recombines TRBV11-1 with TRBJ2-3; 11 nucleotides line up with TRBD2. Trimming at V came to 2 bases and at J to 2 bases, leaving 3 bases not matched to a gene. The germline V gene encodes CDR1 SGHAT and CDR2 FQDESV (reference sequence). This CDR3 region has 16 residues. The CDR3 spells CASSLLTSGATDTQYF. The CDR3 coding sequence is TGTGCCAGCAGCTTACTGACTAGCGGGGCCACAGATACGCAGTATTTT.

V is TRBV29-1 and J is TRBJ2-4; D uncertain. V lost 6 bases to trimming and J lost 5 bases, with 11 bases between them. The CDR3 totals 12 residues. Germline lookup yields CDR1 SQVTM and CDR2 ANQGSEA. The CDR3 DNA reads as TGCAGCGTCGAGGAACACCAAAACATTCAGTACTTC. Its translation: CSVEEHQNIQYF.

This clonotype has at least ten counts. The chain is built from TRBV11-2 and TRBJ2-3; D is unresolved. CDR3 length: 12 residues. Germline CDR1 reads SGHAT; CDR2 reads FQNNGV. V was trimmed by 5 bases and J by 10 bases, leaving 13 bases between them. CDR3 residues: CASSPEVGSQYF. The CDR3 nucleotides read TGTGCCAGCAGCCCCGAGGTCGGATCGCAGTATTTT.

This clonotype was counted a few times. The CDR3, as DNA: TGTGCCAGCAGCCAGGGGACAGGGACCTATGGCTACACCTTC. As protein: CASSQGTGTYGYTF. The rearrangement links TRBV6-6 to TRBJ1-2; 9 bases match TRBD1. The CDR3 covers 14 residues. Germline V gene lookup returns CDR1 MNHNY and CDR2 SVGAGI (reference sequence). V trimming: 6 bases; J trimming: 4 bases; junction bases outside the gene matches: 6.

The CDR3 is CASRELWSEQFF. DNA of the CDR3: TGTGCCAGCAGAGAGCTTTGGTCGGAGCAGTTCTTC. This rearrangement joins TRBV27 to TRBJ2-1; no clear D gene. The V gene lost 6 bases and the J gene lost 10 bases, with 13 bases spanning the gap. Germline loops: CDR1 MNHEY, CDR2 SMNVEV (reference sequence). This CDR3 contains 12 residues.

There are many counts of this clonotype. CDR3 sequence (DNA): TGTGCCAGCAGCTTATCGGTAGCGGATGAAGAGCAGTACTTC. Translating it yields CASSLSVADEEQYF. The V call is TRBV7-6, the J call TRBJ2-7; D possibly corresponds to TRBD2 (6 bases). V lost 2 bases, J lost 7 bases, and 15 bases lay in between. Germline CDR1 SGHVS, CDR2 FNYEAQ. This CDR3 has 14 residues.

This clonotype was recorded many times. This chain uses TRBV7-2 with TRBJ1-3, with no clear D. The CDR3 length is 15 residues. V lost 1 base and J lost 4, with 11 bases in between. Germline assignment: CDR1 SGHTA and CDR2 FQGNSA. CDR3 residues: CASSLGGSDGNTIYF. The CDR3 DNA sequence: TGTGCCAGCAGCTTAGGAGGGTCCGACGGAAACACCATATATTTT.

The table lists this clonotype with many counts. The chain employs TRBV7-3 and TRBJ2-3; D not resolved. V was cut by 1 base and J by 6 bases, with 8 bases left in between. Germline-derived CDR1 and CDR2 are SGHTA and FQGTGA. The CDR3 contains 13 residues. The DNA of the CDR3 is TGTGCCAGCAGCTTAATATGGTTGGATACGCAGTATTTT. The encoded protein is CASSLIWLDTQYF.

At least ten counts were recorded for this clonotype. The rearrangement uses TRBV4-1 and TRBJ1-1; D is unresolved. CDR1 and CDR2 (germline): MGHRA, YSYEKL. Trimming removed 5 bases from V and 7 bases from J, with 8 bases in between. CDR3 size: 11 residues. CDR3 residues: CASSEGIEAFF. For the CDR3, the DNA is TGCGCCAGCAGCGAAGGGATTGAAGCTTTCTTT.

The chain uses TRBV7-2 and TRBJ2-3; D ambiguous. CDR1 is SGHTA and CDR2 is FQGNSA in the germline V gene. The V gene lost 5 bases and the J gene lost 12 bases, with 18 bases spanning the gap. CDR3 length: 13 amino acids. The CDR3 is CASSGNLGYAQYF. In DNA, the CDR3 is TGTGCCAGCAGCGGAAATCTGGGATATGCACAGTATTTT.

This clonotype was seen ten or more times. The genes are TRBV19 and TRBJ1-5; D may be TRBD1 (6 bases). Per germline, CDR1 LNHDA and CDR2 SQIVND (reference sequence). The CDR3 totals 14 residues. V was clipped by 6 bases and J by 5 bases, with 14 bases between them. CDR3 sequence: CASSVQRGDQPQHF. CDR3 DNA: TGTGCCAGTAGCGTACAGAGGGGGGATCAGCCCCAGCATTTT. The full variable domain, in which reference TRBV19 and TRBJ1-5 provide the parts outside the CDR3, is DGGITQSPKYLFRKEGQNVTLSCEQNLNHDAMYWYRQDPGQGLRLIYYSQIVNDFQKGDIAEGYSVSREKKESFPLTVTSAQKNPTAFYLCASSVQRGDQPQHFGDGTRLSIL.

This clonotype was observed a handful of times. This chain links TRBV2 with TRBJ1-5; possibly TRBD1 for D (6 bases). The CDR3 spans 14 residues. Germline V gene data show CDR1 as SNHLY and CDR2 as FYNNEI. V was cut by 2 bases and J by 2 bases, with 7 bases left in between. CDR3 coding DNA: TGTGCCAGCAGTGAATCAGGGGGCAATCAGCCCCAGCATTTT. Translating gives CASSESGGNQPQHF.

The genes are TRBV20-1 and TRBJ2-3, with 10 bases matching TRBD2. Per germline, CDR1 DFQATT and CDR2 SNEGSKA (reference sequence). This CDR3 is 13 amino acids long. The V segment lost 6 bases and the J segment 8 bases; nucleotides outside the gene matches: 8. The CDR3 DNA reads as TGCAGTGCACATCTAGCGGGGGCCCTTACGCAGTATTTT. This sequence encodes CSAHLAGALTQYF.

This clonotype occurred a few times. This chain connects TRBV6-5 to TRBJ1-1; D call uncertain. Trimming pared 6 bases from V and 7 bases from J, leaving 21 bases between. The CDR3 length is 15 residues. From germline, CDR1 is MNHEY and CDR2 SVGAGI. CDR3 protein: CASRSHSPPDDEAFF. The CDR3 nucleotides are TGTGCCAGCAGGTCCCACAGTCCACCTGATGATGAAGCTTTCTTT.

The CDR3 region is CASSYSDNYGYTF. Written as DNA, the CDR3 is TGTGCCAGCAGTTACTCGGACAACTATGGCTACACCTTC. The chain combines TRBV6-2 or TRBV6-3 with TRBJ1-2; no clear D. Germline values: CDR1 MNHEY, CDR2 SVGEGT. The CDR3 runs to 13 residues. V dropped 0 bases and J dropped 2 bases, with 4 bases sitting between them.

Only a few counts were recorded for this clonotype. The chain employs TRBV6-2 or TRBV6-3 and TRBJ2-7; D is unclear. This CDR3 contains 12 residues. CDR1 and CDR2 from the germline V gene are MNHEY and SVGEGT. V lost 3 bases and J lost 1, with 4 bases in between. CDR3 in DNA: TGTGCCAGCAGTTATCCGTCCTACGAGCAGTACTTC. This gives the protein CASSYPSYEQYF.

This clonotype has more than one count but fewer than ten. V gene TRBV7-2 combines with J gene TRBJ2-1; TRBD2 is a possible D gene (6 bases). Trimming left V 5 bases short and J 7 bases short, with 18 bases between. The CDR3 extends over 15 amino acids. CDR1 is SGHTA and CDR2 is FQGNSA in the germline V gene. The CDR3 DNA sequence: TGTGCCAGCAGCCCGCAGAGGGGACGGGGGAATGAGCAGTTCTTC. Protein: CASSPQRGRGNEQFF. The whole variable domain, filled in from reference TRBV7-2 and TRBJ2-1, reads GAGVSQSPSNKVTEKGKDVELRCDPISGHTALYWYRQSLGQGLEFLIYFQGNSAPDKSGLPSDRFSAERTGGSVSTLTIQRTQQEDSAVYLCASSPQRGRGNEQFFGPGTRLTVL.

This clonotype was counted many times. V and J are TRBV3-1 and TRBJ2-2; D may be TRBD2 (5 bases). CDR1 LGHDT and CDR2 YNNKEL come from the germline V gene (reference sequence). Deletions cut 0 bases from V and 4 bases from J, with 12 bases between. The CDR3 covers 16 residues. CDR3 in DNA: TGTGCCAGCAGCCAAGATCGGGTCAGCGGCACCGGGGAGCTGTTTTTT. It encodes CASSQDRVSGTGELFF.

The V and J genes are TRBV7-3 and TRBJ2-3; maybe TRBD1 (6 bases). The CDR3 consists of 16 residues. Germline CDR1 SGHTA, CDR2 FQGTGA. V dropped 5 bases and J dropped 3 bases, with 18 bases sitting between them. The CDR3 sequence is CASSLGRRGGTDTQYF. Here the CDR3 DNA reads TGTGCCAGCAGCCTGGGGCGGAGAGGGGGTACAGATACGCAGTATTTT.